Given below is one T cell receptor (beta chain) in context. Its antigen specificity is not known. The sample holds no much larger clone one base away, and base qualities are not on file. Libraries were constructed by RT-PCR. Sequencing used an Illumina HiSeq 2500. TCRdb reworked the public reads: Q25 trimming with fastp, MiXCR clone assembly, productive beta chains retained. Entries that share a CDR3 protein sequence are merged under the most common genes and DNA. Within this sample are hundreds of thousands of distinct CDR3 sequences, with more than 15% of them counted one time only. The top ten clones comprise roughly 10% of the sample. CDR1 DFQATT and CDR2 SNEGSKA are derived from the germline V gene (reference sequence). CDR3 length: 21 amino acids, cysteine to phenylalanine. Only CDR3 DNA remains: 63 bases, in frame from the first base. For this chain, trimming is 0 bases at the V end and 6 bases at the J end, and the number of junction bases without a gene match is 24.

The sample originates from a study of response to subunit inactivated influenza vaccine (dated by TCRdb to the late 2010s). Turning to the overall study: Deep quantitative T cell receptor repertoire profiling was used in the study to track responses to a trivalent subunit inactivated influenza vaccine. Overall results and qualifications from the work: The authors suggested that each seasonal influenza vaccination may recruit only a limited number of new T cells.

The sample was PBMCs from blood, taken less than 13 days after vaccination. Recombination linked TRBV20-1 to TRBJ2-1; 9 bases in the junction line up with TRBD2. The receptor comes from a man aged 50 to 60 who received an inactivated influenza vaccine. Donor details come from another sample of the same person, matched by shared clones. In nucleotides, the sequence is TGCAGTGCTAGAGATAGAAGCGTCGGAGGATGGGCGGGAGGGCCGGTCAATGAGCAGTTCTTC. Translated, it gives CSARDRSVGGWAGGPVNEQFF.